The clone carrying this T cell receptor beta chain occurred a few times. The germline V gene has CDR1 MNHEY and CDR2 SVGAGI. V dropped 0 bases and J dropped 8 bases, with 19 bases sitting between them. The CDR3 extends over 16 amino acids. This sample is drawn from a study of blood T cell repertoires in COVID-19. Whole-study context: PBMCs, B-cell-depleted T cells, or T cells provided the cDNA or gDNA that made up the material.

How the authors handled the data: Reference gene primer amplification gave estimated nucleated cell counts. Here immunoSEQ multiplex PCR was the method, and the copy in TCRdb shows in-frame clones only, minus some. That table supplies the V and J calls and clone size; D and trimming were determined from the DNA. The table shows just over 150,000 clones, with about 80% occurring only once. The TCR sequence derives from a man between 60 and 75 years old with acute or convalescent COVID-19. Specimen: peripheral blood. The rearrangement uses TRBV6-5 and TRBJ1-2; D is unclear. The CDR3 loop is CASSYSFAGASRGYTF. The CDR3 nucleotides are TGTGCCAGCAGTTACTCGTTCGCGGGCGCTTCGAGGGGCTACACCTTC.